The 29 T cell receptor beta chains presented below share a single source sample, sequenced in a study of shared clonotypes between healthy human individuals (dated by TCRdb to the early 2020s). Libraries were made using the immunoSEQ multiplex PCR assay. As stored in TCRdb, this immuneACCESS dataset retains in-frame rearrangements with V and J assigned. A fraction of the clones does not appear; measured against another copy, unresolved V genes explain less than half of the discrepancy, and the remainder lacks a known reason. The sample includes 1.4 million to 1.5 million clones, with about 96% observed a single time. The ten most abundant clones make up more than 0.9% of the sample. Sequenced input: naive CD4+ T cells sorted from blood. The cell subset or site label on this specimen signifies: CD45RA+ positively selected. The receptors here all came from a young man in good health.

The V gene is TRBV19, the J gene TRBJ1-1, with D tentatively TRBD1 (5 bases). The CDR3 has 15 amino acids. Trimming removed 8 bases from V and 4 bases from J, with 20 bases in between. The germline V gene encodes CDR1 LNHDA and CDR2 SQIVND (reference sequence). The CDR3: CASCWEAGFCTEAFF. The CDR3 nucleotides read TGTGCCAGTTGTTGGGAGGCAGGGTTTTGCACTGAAGCTTTCTTT.

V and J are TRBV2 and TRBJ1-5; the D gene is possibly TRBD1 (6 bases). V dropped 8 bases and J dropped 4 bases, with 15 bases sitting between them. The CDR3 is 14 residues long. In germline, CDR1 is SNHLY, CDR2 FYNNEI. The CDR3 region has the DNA TGTGCCAGCGTCCAAGACAGGACAAATCAGCCCCAGCATTTT. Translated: CASVQDRTNQPQHF.

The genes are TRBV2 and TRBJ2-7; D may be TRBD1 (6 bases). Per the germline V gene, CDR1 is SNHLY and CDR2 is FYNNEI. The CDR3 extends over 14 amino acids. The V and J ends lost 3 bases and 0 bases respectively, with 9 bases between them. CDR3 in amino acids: CASSEDSHSYEQYF. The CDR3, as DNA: TGTGCCAGCAGTGAGGACAGTCACTCCTACGAGCAGTACTTC. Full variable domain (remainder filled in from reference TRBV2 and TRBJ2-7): EPEVTQTPSHQVTQMGQEVILRCVPISNHLYFYWYRQILGQKVEFLVSFYNNEISEKSEIFDDQFSVERPDGSNFTLKIRSTKLEDSAMYFCASSEDSHSYEQYFGPGTRLTVT.

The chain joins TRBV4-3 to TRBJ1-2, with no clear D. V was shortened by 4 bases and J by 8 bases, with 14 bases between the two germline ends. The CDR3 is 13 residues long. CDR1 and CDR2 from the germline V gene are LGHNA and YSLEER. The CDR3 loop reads CASSPAGSMGYTF. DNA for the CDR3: TGCGCCAGCAGCCCCGCGGGATCTATGGGCTACACCTTC.

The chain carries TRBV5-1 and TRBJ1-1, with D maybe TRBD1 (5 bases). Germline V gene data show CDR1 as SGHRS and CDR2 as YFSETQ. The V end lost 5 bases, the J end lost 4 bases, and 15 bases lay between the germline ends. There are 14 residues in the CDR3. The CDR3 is CASRIGGESTEAFF. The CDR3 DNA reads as TGCGCCAGCAGGATTGGGGGGGAGAGCACTGAAGCTTTCTTT.

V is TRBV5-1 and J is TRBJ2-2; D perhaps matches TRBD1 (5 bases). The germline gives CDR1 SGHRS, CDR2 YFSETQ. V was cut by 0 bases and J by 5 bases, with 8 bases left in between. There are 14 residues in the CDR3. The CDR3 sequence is CASSLGGATGELFF. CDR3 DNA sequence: TGCGCCAGCAGCTTGGGGGGCGCGACCGGGGAGCTGTTTTTT.

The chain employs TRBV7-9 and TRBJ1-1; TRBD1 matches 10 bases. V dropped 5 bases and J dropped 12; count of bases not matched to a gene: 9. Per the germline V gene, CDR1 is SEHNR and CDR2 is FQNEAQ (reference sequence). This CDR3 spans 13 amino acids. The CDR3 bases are TGTGCCAGCAGCCCTCGGGACAGGGGAAGACCTTTCTTT. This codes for CASSPRDRGRPFF.

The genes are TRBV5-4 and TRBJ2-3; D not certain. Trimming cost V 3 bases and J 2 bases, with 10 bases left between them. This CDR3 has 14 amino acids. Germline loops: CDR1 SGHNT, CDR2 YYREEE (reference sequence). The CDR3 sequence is CASSSKEFTDTQYF. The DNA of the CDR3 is TGTGCCAGCAGCTCTAAGGAGTTCACAGATACGCAGTATTTT.

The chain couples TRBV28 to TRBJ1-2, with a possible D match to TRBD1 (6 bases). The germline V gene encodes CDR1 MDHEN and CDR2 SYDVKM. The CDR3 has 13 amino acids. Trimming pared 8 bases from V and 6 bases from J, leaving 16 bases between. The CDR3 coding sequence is TGTGCCAGCCGTACACAGGGATTAAATGGCTACACCTTC. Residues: CASRTQGLNGYTF.

The CDR3 DNA is TGCGCCAGCAGCTTGTTAGGACAGGGTGCCTACAATGAGCAGTTCTTC. This gives the protein CASSLLGQGAYNEQFF. V is TRBV5-1 and J is TRBJ2-1, with 8 bases that match TRBD1. CDR1 and CDR2 from the germline V gene are SGHRS and YFSETQ. Trimming cost V 1 base and J 2 bases; bases outside gene matches: 5. CDR3 size: 16 residues.

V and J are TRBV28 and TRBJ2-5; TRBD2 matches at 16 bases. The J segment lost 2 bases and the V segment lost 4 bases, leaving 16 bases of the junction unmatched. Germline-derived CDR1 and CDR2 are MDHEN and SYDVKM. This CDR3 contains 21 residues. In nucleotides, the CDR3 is TGTGCCAGCAGTTCCTCCTTCTGGGGGGGACTAGCGGGAGGGCGGCAAGAGACCCAGTACTTC. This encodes CASSSSFWGGLAGGRQETQYF.

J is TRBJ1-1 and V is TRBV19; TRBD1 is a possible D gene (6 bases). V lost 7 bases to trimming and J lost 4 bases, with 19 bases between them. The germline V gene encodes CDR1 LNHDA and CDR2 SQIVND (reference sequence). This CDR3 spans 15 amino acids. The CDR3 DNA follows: TGTGCCAGTAAAGAAGGAACAGGGATCAGCACTGAAGCTTTCTTT. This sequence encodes CASKEGTGISTEAFF.

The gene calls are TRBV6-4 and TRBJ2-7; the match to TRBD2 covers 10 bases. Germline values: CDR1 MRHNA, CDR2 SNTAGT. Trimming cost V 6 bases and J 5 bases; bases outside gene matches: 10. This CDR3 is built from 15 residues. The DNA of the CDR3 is TGTGCCAGCAGCCACGGAGCGGGAGGGCTAAACGAGCAGTACTTC. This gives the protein CASSHGAGGLNEQYF.

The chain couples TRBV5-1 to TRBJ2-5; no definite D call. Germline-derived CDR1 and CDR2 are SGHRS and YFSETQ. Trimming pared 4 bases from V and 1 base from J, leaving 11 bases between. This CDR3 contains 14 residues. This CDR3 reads CASSPTLVQETQYF. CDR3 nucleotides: TGCGCCAGCAGCCCGACGTTAGTCCAAGAGACCCAGTACTTC. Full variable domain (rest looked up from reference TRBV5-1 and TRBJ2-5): KAGVTQTPRYLIKTRGQQVTLSCSPISGHRSVSWYQQTPGQGLQFLFEYFSETQRNKGNFPGRFSGRQFSNSRSEMNVSTLELGDSALYLCASSPTLVQETQYFGPGTRLLVL.

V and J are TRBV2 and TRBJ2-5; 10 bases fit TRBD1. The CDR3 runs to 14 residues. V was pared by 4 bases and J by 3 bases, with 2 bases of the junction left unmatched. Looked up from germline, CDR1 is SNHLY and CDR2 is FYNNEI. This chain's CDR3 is CASSGDRGKETQYF. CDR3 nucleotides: TGTGCCAGCAGTGGGGACAGGGGTAAAGAGACCCAGTACTTC.

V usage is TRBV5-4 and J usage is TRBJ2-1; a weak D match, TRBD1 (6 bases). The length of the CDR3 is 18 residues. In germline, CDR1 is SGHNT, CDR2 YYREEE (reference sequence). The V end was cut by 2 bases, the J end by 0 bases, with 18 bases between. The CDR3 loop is CASSFPHRDRSSYNEQFF. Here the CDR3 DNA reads TGTGCCAGCAGCTTTCCCCACAGGGACCGGAGCTCCTACAATGAGCAGTTCTTC.

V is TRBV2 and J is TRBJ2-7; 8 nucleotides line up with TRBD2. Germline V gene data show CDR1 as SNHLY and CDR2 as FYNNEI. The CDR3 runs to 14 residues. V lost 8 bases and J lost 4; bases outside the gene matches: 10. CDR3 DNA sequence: TGTGCCAGCTCAGTGGAAGCGGGAGCTTACGAGCAGTACTTC. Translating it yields CASSVEAGAYEQYF.

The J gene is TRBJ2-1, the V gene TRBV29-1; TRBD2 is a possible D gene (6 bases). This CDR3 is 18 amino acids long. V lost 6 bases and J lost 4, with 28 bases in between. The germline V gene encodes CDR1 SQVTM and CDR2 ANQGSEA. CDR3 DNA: TGCAGCGTCGGAGGTCCACGGCTCGCGGGAAAAAGTTACAATGAGCAGTTCTTC. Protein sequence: CSVGGPRLAGKSYNEQFF.

CDR3 sequence reads: CASSLASGPGNTIYF. The CDR3 bases are TGTGCCAGCAGCTTAGCATCGGGGCCTGGAAACACCATATATTTT. The chain employs TRBV7-2 and TRBJ1-3; D perhaps matches TRBD1 (5 bases). V dropped 0 bases and J dropped 2 bases, with 8 bases sitting between them. This CDR3 region has 15 residues. The germline gives CDR1 SGHTA, CDR2 FQGNSA.

The CDR3 loop reads CASGTLNRGAFF. The CDR3 coding sequence is TGTGCCAGCGGGACGCTTAATAGAGGAGCTTTCTTT. This chain connects TRBV28 to TRBJ1-1; tentatively, D is TRBD1 (5 bases). The V and J ends lost 8 bases and 10 bases respectively, with 17 bases between them. CDR3 length: 12 amino acids. The germline V gene has CDR1 MDHEN and CDR2 SYDVKM. Looking up the rest from reference TRBV28 and TRBJ1-1 gives the full variable domain: DVKVTQSSRYLVKRTGEKVFLECVQDMDHENMFWYRQDPGLGLRLIYFSYDVKMKEKGDIPEGYSVSREKKERFSLILESASTNQTSMYLCASGTLNRGAFFGQGTRLTVV.

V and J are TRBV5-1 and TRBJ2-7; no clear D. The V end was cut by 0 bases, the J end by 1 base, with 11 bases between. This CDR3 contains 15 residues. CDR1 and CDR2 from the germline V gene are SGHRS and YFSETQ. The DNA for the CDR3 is TGCGCCAGCAGCTTGGGTCCAGCGAATTCCTACGAGCAGTACTTC. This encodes CASSLGPANSYEQYF.

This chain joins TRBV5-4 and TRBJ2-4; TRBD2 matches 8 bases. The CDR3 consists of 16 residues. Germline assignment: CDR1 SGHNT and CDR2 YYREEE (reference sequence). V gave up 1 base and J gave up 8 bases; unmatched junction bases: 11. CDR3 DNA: TGTGCCAGCAGCTTGAGTGACGGGAGGGCCTTGGACATTCAGTACTTC. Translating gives CASSLSDGRALDIQYF.

As DNA, the CDR3 is TGCGCCAGCAGTGAGTTTCTGGATACGCAGTATTTT. As protein: CASSEFLDTQYF. The chain uses TRBV10-1 and TRBJ2-3; D remains ambiguous. This CDR3 contains 12 residues. The V gene lost 1 base and the J gene lost 6 bases, with 5 bases spanning the gap. Germline CDR1 and CDR2: WNHNN and SYGVQD (reference sequence).

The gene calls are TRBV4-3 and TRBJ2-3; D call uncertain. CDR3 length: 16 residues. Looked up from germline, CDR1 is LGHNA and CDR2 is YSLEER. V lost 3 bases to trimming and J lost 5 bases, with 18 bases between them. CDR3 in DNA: TGCGCCAGCAGCCAGAACACCCTTCGGCGCTTAGATACGCAGTATTTT. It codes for CASSQNTLRRLDTQYF.

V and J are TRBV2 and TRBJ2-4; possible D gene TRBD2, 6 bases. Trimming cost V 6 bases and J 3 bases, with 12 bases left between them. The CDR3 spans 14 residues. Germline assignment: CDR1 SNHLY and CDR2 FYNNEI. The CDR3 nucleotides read TGTGCCAGCAGCTGGGGAGGAGGCAAAAACATTCAGTACTTC. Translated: CASSWGGGKNIQYF.

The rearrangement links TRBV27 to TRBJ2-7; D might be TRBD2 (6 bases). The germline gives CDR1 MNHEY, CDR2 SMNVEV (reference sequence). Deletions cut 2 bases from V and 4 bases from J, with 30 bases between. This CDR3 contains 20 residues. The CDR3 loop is CASSLEGWQGGGIRWYEQYF. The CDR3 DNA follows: TGTGCCAGCAGTTTAGAGGGGTGGCAGGGAGGCGGGATTCGATGGTACGAGCAGTACTTC.

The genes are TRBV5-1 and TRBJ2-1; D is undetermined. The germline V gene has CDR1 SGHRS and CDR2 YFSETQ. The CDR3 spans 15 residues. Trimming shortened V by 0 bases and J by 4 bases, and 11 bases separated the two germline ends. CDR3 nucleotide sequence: TGCGCCAGCAGCTTGGAGGAGTCGAGGTACAATGAGCAGTTCTTC. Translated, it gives CASSLEESRYNEQFF.

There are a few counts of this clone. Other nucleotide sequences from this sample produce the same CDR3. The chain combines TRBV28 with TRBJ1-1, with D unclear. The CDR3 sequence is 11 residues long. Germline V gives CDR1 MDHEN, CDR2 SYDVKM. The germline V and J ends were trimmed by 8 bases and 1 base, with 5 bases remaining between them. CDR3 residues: CASARNTEAFF. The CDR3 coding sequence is TGTGCCAGCGCTCGGAACACTGAAGCTTTCTTT. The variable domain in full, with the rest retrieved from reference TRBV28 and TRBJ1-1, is DVKVTQSSRYLVKRTGEKVFLECVQDMDHENMFWYRQDPGLGLRLIYFSYDVKMKEKGDIPEGYSVSREKKERFSLILESASTNQTSMYLCASARNTEAFFGQGTRLTVV.

The CDR3 reads CASSIAVGANTGELFF. Written as DNA, the CDR3 is TGTGCCAGTAGTATTGCGGTCGGCGCGAACACCGGGGAGCTGTTTTTT. This rearrangement joins TRBV19 to TRBJ2-2; D ambiguous. V lost 3 bases and J 0 bases, leaving 11 bases between the germline ends. In germline, CDR1 is LNHDA, CDR2 SQIVND (reference sequence). The CDR3 is made up of 16 amino acids.